A selection of T cell receptor beta chains follows, all from one sample in a study of blood T cells in healthy people across ages. TCRdb re-analysed the 5' RACE reads in MiXCR, keeping a single row per CDR3 protein. Counted here are about 580,000 distinct CDR3 sequences, more than 45% occurring once; the ten biggest clones make up 20% to 25%. The material sequenced was blood. These receptors all come from a man older than 75 in good health. The CDR3 runs from the conserved cysteine through the conserved F or W. A D gene is named only where the DNA matches it firmly. Some rows have no size entry. The others give once, few or many, or a class for an expanded clone.

v_call: TRBV20-1; clone_size: -; d_call: -; j_call: TRBJ2-1; cdr3_nt: TGCAGTGCTTACACCCAGGGGGGGGCCTACAATGAGCAGTTCTTC; cdr3_aa: CSAYTQGGAYNEQFF
v_call: TRBV5-1; clone_size: -; d_call: TRBD1; j_call: TRBJ1-2; cdr3_nt: TGCGCCAGCAGCGTATTACAGGGGGCTCGTGGCTACACCTTC; cdr3_aa: CASSVLQGARGYTF
v_call: TRBV29-1; clone_size: few; d_call: TRBD1; j_call: TRBJ1-2; cdr3_nt: TGCAGCGGGGGACAGGAGTATGGCTACACCTTC; cdr3_aa: CSGGQEYGYTF
v_call: TRBV6-6; clone_size: many; d_call: -; j_call: TRBJ2-6; cdr3_nt: TGTGCCAGCAGAGCCGGGAGTTCGTGGGTCGGGGCCAACGTCCTGACTTTC; cdr3_aa: CASRAGSSWVGANVLTF
v_call: TRBV5-1; clone_size: -; d_call: TRBD2; j_call: TRBJ2-3; cdr3_nt: TGCGCCAGCCGCCGGGCGGGGGTGAGCACAGATACGCAGTATTTT; cdr3_aa: CASRRAGVSTDTQYF
v_call: TRBV7-2; clone_size: few; d_call: -; j_call: TRBJ2-5; cdr3_nt: TGTGCCAGCAGCTTAGGGTCCGCTGGGGAGACCCAGTACTTC; cdr3_aa: CASSLGSAGETQYF
v_call: TRBV12-3/TRBV12-4; clone_size: -; d_call: -; j_call: TRBJ2-1; cdr3_nt: TGTGCCAGCAGTTTAGGAGGGGGGGCCGAGCAGTTCTTC; cdr3_aa: CASSLGGGAEQFF
v_call: TRBV28; clone_size: -; d_call: -; j_call: TRBJ2-5; cdr3_nt: TGTGCCAGCAGTTTTTTACTTTTACAAGAGACCCAGTACTTC; cdr3_aa: CASSFLLLQETQYF
v_call: TRBV12-3/TRBV12-4; clone_size: few; d_call: TRBD2; j_call: TRBJ2-1; cdr3_nt: TGTGCCAGCAGTGGACGGGGACTAGCGGGAGTTAATGAGCAGTTCTTC; cdr3_aa: CASSGRGLAGVNEQFF
v_call: TRBV20-1; clone_size: few; d_call: TRBD2; j_call: TRBJ2-7; cdr3_nt: TGCAGTGCGATCGGACTAGCGGGAGCCAGCTCCTACGAGCAGTACTTC; cdr3_aa: CSAIGLAGASSYEQYF
v_call: TRBV12-3/TRBV12-4; clone_size: few; d_call: -; j_call: TRBJ2-5; cdr3_nt: TGTGCCAGCAGTCCACAGGGCTCGGGAGAGACCCAGTACTTC; cdr3_aa: CASSPQGSGETQYF
v_call: TRBV3-1; clone_size: -; d_call: -; j_call: TRBJ2-1; cdr3_nt: TGTGCCAGCAGCCGAAGGGGGGACGACTCCAATGAGCAGTTCTTC; cdr3_aa: CASSRRGDDSNEQFF
v_call: TRBV2; clone_size: -; d_call: -; j_call: TRBJ2-3; cdr3_nt: TGTGCCAGCAGTGACCGGCTTGGGGATACGCAGTATTTT; cdr3_aa: CASSDRLGDTQYF
v_call: TRBV6-5; clone_size: many; d_call: TRBD2; j_call: TRBJ2-3; cdr3_nt: TGTGCCAGCAGTTACCTGTCTGGCGGGGGGGGCACAGATACGCAGTATTTT; cdr3_aa: CASSYLSGGGGTDTQYF
v_call: TRBV5-1; clone_size: -; d_call: TRBD2; j_call: TRBJ2-4; cdr3_nt: TGCGCCAGCAGCTCGGGACTAGCGGGAGTTGAACAGCAGTACTTC; cdr3_aa: CASSSGLAGVEQQYF
v_call: TRBV12-3/TRBV12-4; clone_size: -; d_call: TRBD1; j_call: TRBJ2-1; cdr3_nt: TGTGCCAGCAACGGGCCGGGACAGGTCTATTATGAGCAGTTCTTC; cdr3_aa: CASNGPGQVYYEQFF
v_call: TRBV20-1; clone_size: -; d_call: -; j_call: TRBJ1-1; cdr3_nt: TGCAGTGCTAGAGACAGGGCGAGGTACACTGAAGCTTTCTTT; cdr3_aa: CSARDRARYTEAFF
v_call: TRBV20-1; clone_size: -; d_call: TRBD2; j_call: TRBJ2-1; cdr3_nt: TGCAGTGCGACTAGCGGGTCCTTCAATGAGCAGTTCTTC; cdr3_aa: CSATSGSFNEQFF
v_call: TRBV5-1; clone_size: -; d_call: -; j_call: TRBJ2-2; cdr3_nt: TGCGCCAGCAACCCCGGGGCCTGGACCGGGGAGCTGTTTTTT; cdr3_aa: CASNPGAWTGELFF
v_call: TRBV29-1; clone_size: few; d_call: TRBD2; j_call: TRBJ2-1; cdr3_nt: TGCAGCGTTAAACCGAATACTAGCGGGCCTCGCTCAGAGCAGTTCTTC; cdr3_aa: CSVKPNTSGPRSEQFF
v_call: TRBV5-1; clone_size: few; d_call: TRBD2; j_call: TRBJ2-7; cdr3_nt: TGCGCCAGCAGCTTGGCCGGGCTAGCGGCAACCTACGAGCAGTACTTC; cdr3_aa: CASSLAGLAATYEQYF
v_call: TRBV7-3; clone_size: few; d_call: TRBD2; j_call: TRBJ2-3; cdr3_nt: TGTGCCAGCAGCTTAATGGGGGGGAGCACAGATACGCAGTATTTT; cdr3_aa: CASSLMGGSTDTQYF